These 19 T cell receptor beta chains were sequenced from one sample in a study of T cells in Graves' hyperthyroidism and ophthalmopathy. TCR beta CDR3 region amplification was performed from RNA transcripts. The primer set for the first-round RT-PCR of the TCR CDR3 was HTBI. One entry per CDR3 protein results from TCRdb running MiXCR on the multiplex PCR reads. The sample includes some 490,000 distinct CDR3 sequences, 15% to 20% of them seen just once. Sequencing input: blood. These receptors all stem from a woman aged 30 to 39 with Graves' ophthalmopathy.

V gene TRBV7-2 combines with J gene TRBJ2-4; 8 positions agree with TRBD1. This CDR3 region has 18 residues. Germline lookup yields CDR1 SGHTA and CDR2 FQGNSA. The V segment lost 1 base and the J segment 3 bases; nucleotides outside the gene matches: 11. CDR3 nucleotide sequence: TGTGCCAGCAGCTTAGAGGGGGTTGACAGGGGCGTCAAAAACATTCAGTACTTC. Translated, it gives CASSLEGVDRGVKNIQYF. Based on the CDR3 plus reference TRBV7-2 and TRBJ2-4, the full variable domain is GAGVSQSPSNKVTEKGKDVELRCDPISGHTALYWYRQSLGQGLEFLIYFQGNSAPDKSGLPSDRFSAERTGGSVSTLTIQRTQQEDSAVYLCASSLEGVDRGVKNIQYFGAGTRLSVL.

The DNA of the CDR3 is TGTGCCAGCTCACCACCGGGACTAGCGGGAGTCCCCGGTGAGCAGTTCTTC. It yields the protein CASSPPGLAGVPGEQFF. This chain joins TRBV18 and TRBJ2-1; the match to TRBD2 covers 14 bases. The CDR3 runs to 17 residues. Germline V gives CDR1 KGHSH, CDR2 LQKENI. V shed 0 bases and J 9 bases; nucleotides not matched to a gene: 7.

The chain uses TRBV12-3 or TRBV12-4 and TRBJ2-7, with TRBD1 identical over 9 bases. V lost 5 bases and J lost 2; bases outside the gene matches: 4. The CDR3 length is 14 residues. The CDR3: CASSPQGAPYEQYF. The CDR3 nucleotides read TGTGCCAGCAGTCCACAGGGGGCGCCCTACGAGCAGTACTTC.

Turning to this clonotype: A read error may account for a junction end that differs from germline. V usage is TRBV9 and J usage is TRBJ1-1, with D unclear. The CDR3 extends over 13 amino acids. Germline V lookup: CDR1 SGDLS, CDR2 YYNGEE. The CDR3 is CANSVAGYTEAFF. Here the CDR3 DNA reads TGTGCCAACAGCGTAGCGGGATACACTGAAGCTTTCTTT.

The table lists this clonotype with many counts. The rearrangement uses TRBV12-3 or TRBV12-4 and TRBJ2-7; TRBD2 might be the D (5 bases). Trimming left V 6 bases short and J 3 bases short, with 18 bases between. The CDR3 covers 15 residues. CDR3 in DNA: TGTGCCAGCAGCCTCACATTCCAACGGGGCTACGAGCAGTACTTC. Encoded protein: CASSLTFQRGYEQYF.

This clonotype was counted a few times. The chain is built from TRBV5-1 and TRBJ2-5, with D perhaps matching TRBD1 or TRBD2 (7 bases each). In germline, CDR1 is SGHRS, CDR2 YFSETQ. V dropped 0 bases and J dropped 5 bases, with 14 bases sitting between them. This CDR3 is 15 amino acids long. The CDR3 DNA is TGCGCCAGCAGCTTGGAGGACAGGCGGGAGGAGACCCAGTACTTC. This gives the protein CASSLEDRREETQYF.

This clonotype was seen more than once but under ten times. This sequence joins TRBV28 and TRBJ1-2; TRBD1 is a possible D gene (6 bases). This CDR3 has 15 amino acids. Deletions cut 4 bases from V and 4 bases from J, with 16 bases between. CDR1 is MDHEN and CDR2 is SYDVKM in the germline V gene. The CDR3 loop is CASSSLGAPGYGYTF. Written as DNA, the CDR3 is TGTGCCAGCAGTTCCTTGGGGGCGCCCGGCTATGGCTACACCTTC.

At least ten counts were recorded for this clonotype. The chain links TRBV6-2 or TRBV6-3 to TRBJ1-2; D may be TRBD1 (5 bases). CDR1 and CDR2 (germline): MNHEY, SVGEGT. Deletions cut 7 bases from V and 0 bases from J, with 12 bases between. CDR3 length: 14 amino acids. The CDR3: CASNSGQANYGYTF. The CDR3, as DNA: TGTGCCAGCAATTCCGGACAAGCTAACTATGGCTACACCTTC.

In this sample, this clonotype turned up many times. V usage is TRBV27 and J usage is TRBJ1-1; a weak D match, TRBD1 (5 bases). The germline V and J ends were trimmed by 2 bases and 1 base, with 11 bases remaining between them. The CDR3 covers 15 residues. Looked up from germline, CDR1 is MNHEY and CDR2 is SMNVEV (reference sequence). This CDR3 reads CASSLRGGGNTEAFF. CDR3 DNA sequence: TGTGCCAGCAGTTTACGGGGGGGGGGGAACACTGAAGCTTTCTTT.

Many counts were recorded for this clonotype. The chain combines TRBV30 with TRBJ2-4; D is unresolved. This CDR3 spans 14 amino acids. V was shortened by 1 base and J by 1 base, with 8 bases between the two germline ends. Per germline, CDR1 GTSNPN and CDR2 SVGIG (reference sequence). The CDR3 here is CAWSARLAKNIQYF. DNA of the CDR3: TGTGCCTGGAGTGCCCGTCTGGCCAAAAACATTCAGTACTTC. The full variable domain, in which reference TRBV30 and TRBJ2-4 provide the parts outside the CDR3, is SQTIHQWPATLVQPVGSPLSLECTVEGTSNPNLYWYRQAAGRGLQLLFYSVGIGQISSEVPQNLSASRPQDRQFILSSKKLLLSDSGFYLCAWSARLAKNIQYFGAGTRLSVL.

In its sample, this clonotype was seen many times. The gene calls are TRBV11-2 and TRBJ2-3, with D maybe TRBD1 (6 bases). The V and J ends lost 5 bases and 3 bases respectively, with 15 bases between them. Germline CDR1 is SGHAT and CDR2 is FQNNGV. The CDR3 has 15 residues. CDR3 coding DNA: TGTGCCAGCAGCCACCCCAGGGGTCAGACAGATACGCAGTATTTT. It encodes CASSHPRGQTDTQYF.

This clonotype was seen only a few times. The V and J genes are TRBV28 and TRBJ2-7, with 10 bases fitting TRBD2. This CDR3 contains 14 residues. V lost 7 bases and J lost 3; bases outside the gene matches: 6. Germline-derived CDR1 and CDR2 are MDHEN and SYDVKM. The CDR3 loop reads CASIGTSDHYEQYF. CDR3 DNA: TGTGCCAGCATTGGGACTAGCGATCACTACGAGCAGTACTTC.

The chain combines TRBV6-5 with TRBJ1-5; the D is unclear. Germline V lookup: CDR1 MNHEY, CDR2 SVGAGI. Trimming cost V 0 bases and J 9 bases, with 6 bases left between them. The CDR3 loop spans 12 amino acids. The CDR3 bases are TGTGCCAGCAGTTACTCCGACGGGCCCCAGCATTTT. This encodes CASSYSDGPQHF.

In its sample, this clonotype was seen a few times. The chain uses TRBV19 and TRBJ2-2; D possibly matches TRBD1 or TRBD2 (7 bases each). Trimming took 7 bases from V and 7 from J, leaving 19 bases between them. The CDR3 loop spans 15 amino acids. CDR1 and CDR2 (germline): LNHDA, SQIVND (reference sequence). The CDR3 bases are TGTGCCAGTACCAACCTACAGGGGAGGGGCGGGGAGCTGTTTTTT. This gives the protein CASTNLQGRGGELFF.

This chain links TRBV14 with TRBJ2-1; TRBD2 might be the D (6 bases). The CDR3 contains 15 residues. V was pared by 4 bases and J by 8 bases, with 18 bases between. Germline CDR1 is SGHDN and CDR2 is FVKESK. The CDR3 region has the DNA TGTGCCAGCAGCCTCGATTCCAGGGAGGTGCATGAGCAGTTCTTC. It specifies CASSLDSREVHEQFF.

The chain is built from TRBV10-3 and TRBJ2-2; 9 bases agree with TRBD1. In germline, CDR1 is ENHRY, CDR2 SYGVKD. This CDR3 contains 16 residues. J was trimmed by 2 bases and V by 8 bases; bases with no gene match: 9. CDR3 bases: TGTGCCATCGCCCCCGGGACAGGGATAAACACCGGGGAGCTGTTTTTT. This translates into CAIAPGTGINTGELFF.

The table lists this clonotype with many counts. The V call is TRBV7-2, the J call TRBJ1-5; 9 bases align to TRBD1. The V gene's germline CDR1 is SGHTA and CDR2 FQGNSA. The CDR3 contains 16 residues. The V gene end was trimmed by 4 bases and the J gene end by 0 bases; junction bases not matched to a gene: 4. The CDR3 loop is CASSSNRGLSNQPQHF. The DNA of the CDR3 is TGTGCCAGCAGCTCCAACAGGGGGCTTAGCAATCAGCCCCAGCATTTT.

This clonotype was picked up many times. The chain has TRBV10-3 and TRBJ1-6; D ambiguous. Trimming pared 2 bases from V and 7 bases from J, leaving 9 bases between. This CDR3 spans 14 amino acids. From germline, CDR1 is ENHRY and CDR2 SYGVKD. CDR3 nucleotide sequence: TGTGCCATCAGTGAGGAGTCCTGGAATTCACCCCTCCACTTT. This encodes CAISEESWNSPLHF.

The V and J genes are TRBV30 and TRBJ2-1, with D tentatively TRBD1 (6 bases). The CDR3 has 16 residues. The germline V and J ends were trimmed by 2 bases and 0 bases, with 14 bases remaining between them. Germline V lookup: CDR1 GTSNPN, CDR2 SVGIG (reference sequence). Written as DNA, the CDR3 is TGTGCCTGGAGTTCCAGGGGTAGGAGCTCCTACAATGAGCAGTTCTTC. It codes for CAWSSRGRSSYNEQFF.